This T cell receptor beta chain was profiled in a study of blood T cell repertoires in COVID-19. About the research overall: Both acute and convalescent COVID-19 samples were obtained from the United States, Italy and Spain.

Method: immunoSEQ multiplex PCR; TCRdb's copy keeps in-frame clones and lacks some. Among 250,000 to 350,000 clones, roughly 85% were seen once, and the ten largest hold 3.5% to 5.5%. From germline, CDR1 is MNHEY and CDR2 SVGEGT. Trimming took 6 bases from V and 2 from J, leaving 14 bases between them. The CDR3 length is 14 residues. Assignment of participants to cohorts was predicated upon participant-reported clinical history. Sequencing was performed on PBMCs or T cells enriched from blood (not recorded which). This TCR was sampled from a woman in her 30s who had recovered from COVID-19. This chain connects TRBV6-2 or TRBV6-3 to TRBJ2-7, with D perhaps TRBD1 (6 bases). CDR3 in DNA: TGTGCCAGCAGCTTGACAGGTCCTACCTACGAGCAGTACTTC. Amino acids: CASSLTGPTYEQYF.